A selection of T cell receptor beta chains follows, all from one sample in a study of response to subunit inactivated influenza vaccine. TCRdb re-called the RT-PCR reads with MiXCR, one entry per CDR3 protein. Seen here are a few hundred thousand distinct CDR3 sequences, approximately 14% observed once, and the top ten hold around 10%. The sample here was PBMCs from blood, taken 11 to 12 days after vaccination. The receptors shown here come from a man in his fifties who received an inactivated influenza vaccine. The CDR3 runs from the conserved cysteine through the conserved F or W. The D gene is left open where the match is weak. A clone size is listed for some rows: how often the clone was seen (once, few, many), or a class if it is expanded.

NA	TRBD1	TRBV24-1	TRBJ2-1	CATSDLQGASNEQFF	TGTGCCACCAGTGATTTGCAGGGGGCGAGTAATGAGCAGTTCTTC
few	NA	TRBV6-1	TRBJ1-5	CASRLDIKSNQPQHF	TGTGCCAGCAGACTAGACATTAAGAGCAATCAGCCCCAGCATTTT
few	TRBD2	TRBV24-1	TRBJ2-7	CATKERDDSYEQYF	TGTGCCACCAAGGAGCGGGATGACTCCTACGAGCAGTACTTC
NA	NA	TRBV29-1	TRBJ1-1	CSVDRTGSTEAFF	TGCAGCGTTGATAGAACAGGGAGCACTGAAGCTTTCTTT
NA	NA	TRBV18	TRBJ2-1	CASSLVQGRGLKYNEQFF	TGTGCCAGCTCACTCGTACAGGGACGGGGACTAAAATACAATGAGCAGTTCTTC
many	TRBD2	TRBV10-3	TRBJ2-3	CAISASGEPSTDTQYF	TGTGCCATCAGTGCCAGCGGGGAACCTAGCACAGATACGCAGTATTTT
few	NA	TRBV24-1	TRBJ2-2	CATRLQGGGELFF	TGTGCCACCAGGCTACAGGGTGGCGGGGAGCTGTTTTTT
NA	NA	TRBV25-1	TRBJ1-3	CASSRAGTYENTIYF	TGTGCCAGCAGCCGGGCAGGGACTTATGAAAACACCATATATTTT
NA	NA	TRBV6-1	TRBJ2-5	CASSTRAEETQYF	TGTGCCAGCAGTACTCGGGCAGAAGAGACCCAGTACTTC
few	NA	TRBV7-2	TRBJ1-2	CASSFSGMHYGYTF	TGTGCCAGCAGCTTTTCAGGGATGCACTATGGCTACACCTTC
few	NA	TRBV6-5	TRBJ1-3	CASSYSRAGIDSGNTIYF	TGTGCCAGCAGTTACTCAAGGGCAGGGATTGACTCTGGAAACACCATATATTTT
few	NA	TRBV4-3	TRBJ2-1	CASSQDSRAAFSYNEQFF	TGCGCCAGCAGCCAAGACTCTAGAGCGGCATTCTCCTACAATGAGCAGTTCTTC
few	NA	TRBV14	TRBJ2-1	CASSHGYEQFF	TGTGCCAGCAGCCACGGGTATGAGCAGTTCTTC
many	NA	TRBV20-1	TRBJ2-5	CSALEETQYF	TGCAGTGCTCTGGAAGAGACCCAGTACTTC
few	NA	TRBV2	TRBJ2-3	CASSEAAVDTQYF	TGTGCCAGCAGTGAAGCTGCTGTAGATACGCAGTATTTT
NA	NA	TRBV11-3	TRBJ2-1	CASSTGTSWYNEQFF	TGTGCCAGCAGCACCGGGACAAGCTGGTACAATGAGCAGTTCTTC
many	NA	TRBV3-1	TRBJ1-5	CASSQRDSSQPQHF	TGTGCCAGCAGCCAACGAGACAGCTCTCAGCCCCAGCATTTT
NA	TRBD2	TRBV5-1	TRBJ2-3	CASSPSGSGRSDTQYF	TGCGCCAGCAGCCCGTCAGGCAGCGGGAGGTCAGATACGCAGTATTTT
few	NA	TRBV27	TRBJ1-6	CASSWAGQGISPLHF	TGTGCCAGCAGCTGGGCCGGGCAGGGAATTTCACCCCTCCACTTT
many	TRBD2	TRBV20-1	TRBJ2-7	CSARSTWTSGRAQYEQYF	TGCAGTGCTAGATCTACCTGGACTAGCGGGAGGGCCCAATACGAGCAGTACTTC
few	NA	TRBV3-1	TRBJ2-3	CASSHKATQQYF	TGTGCCAGCAGCCACAAGGCTACCCAGCAGTATTTT
NA	NA	TRBV5-1	TRBJ2-2	CASSLALGYAGELFF	TGCGCCAGCAGCTTGGCCTTGGGTTACGCCGGGGAGCTGTTTTTT
few	TRBD1	TRBV5-6	TRBJ1-1	CASSPGLGGAGSAFF	TGTGCCAGCAGCCCTGGGCTAGGGGGCGCCGGTTCCGCTTTCTTT
NA	TRBD1	TRBV6-1	TRBJ2-3	CASSGQGASTDTQYF	TGTGCCAGCAGTGGGCAGGGGGCTTCCACAGATACGCAGTATTTT
many	NA	TRBV5-1	TRBJ1-4	CASSSQGRTTNEKLFF	TGCGCCAGCAGCTCTCAGGGGCGTACAACTAATGAAAAACTGTTTTTT
few	NA	TRBV10-2	TRBJ1-4	CASSAGHLLATNEKLFF	TGCGCCAGCAGTGCGGGACACCTCCTTGCAACTAATGAAAAACTGTTTTTT